This TCR beta chain was recovered during a study of cytomegalovirus exposure and HLA in healthy donors (dated by TCRdb to 2015 to 2018). Some background on the complete study: An earlier analysis of some 600 of the donors reported approximately 280 Gb of sequence data and approximately 120 million unique TCR beta sequences obtained from around 170 million T cells. An early release that covered fewer than 800 HLA-typed donors contained approximately 300 gigabases of sequencing data and roughly 84 million unique TCR sequences. Of the 300 to 500 genotyped donors, more than 75% were placed in the genetic ancestry cluster associated with self-reported Caucasian donors. The study aimed to test whether signatures of past pathogen exposure could be identified by cataloging public T cell receptors. The study used immunosequencing to profile the T cell repertoires of several hundred subjects and linked those repertoires to cytomegalovirus serostatus. Along with the roughly 700-subject first cohort, a separate validation cohort of about 110 different subjects was used. The study combined high-throughput TCR immunosequencing, statistical association of individual TCRs with disease status, and machine learning to predict cytomegalovirus infection status. In a later analysis, previously published TCR beta repertoires from 550 to 750 donors were re-analyzed and high-resolution HLA genotyping was added so that TCR occurrence patterns could be studied. Rather than drawing on any new phenotypic data, the later analysis identified candidate immune exposures from TCR beta sequences and the way those sequences occurred across donors. In an earlier analysis of over 550 of the donors, high-throughput TCR beta sequencing was used to judge whether each TCR beta V gene segment behaved as functional or pseudogenic. Donor age, sex, ethnicity and CMV serostatus were collected together with the repertoire data. Genome-wide SNP genotypes for about 60% of the 666 donors were used in a later genetic analysis, which treated that subset as a discovery cohort. All discovery cohort repertoires had been generated on a single sequencing platform. Both class I and class II loci were covered by HLA typing, at four-digit resolution. The number of typed donors differed by locus: about 620-640 for A, B, C, DRB1 and DQB1; approximately 520 for DQA1; approximately 610 for DPA1; and 450 to 480 for DPB1. About 5 DR-DQ haplotypes were handled as single units for association and clustering, since linkage in the cohort was strong. Among 300 to 500 genotyped donors of the cohort, an average of about 240,000 unique TCR beta nucleotide sequences was sequenced per donor, of which 15% to 20% were non-productive.

Concerning this clone: Its antigen is not yet known. No per-base quality is available; no much larger clone lies one base away.

General conclusions and limits of the study: A later analysis found that most CMV-associated TCR beta chains appeared HLA-restricted, with HLA associations seemingly driven largely by CMV exposure. Because HLA typing was unavailable for some donors at each locus, only the typed subset was used in association tests. Only TCR beta chains were sequenced in this cohort, and the absence of alpha or paired-chain data limited detectable features. The 87-base-pair reads could not distinguish some IMGT-functional V segments, including TRBV6-2 and TRBV6-3, so those segments were excluded. A later analysis associated 16,951 TCR beta sequences with specific HLA alleles at a false discovery rate of 0.05. In a later genetic analysis, fewer N-insertions in productive TCRs were reported among donors in an Asian-associated ancestry cluster than the approximately 630-donor mean. A few of the identified cytomegalovirus-associated TCR beta chains were confirmed in vitro to be specific for cytomegalovirus antigens. Sequencing depth was assumed to be roughly uniform across donors in the presence/absence analyses, though that assumption may not hold. Because counts were too low, seventeen rarely observed V segments, including chromosome 9 orphons, were excluded from the earlier analysis of 587 of the donors. A later analysis reported that several top co-occurrence clusters appeared linked to parvovirus B19, influenza, CMV and Epstein-Barr virus. Broadly in line with IMGT annotations, most TCR beta V segments showed up in productive rearrangements about 87% or about 30% of the time in an earlier analysis of several hundred of the donors. CMV serostatus was the only immune exposure information available for the cohort. Correlated functional status among segregating V segments might be attributable to linkage disequilibrium, but an unknown experimental factor could not be ruled out. In a later analysis, the rate of TCR association differed among HLA loci, with DRB1 alleles having the most associated TCRs and HLA-C alleles having the fewest. The authors suggested that the approach could potentially be generalized to other disease states and immunological phenotypes. In a later analysis, HLA-associated TCR beta chains showed more clonal expansion and lower generation probabilities than non-associated chains that were equally common. A further reported finding was that TCR beta sequences accurately predicted the HLA-A and HLA-B alleles for most subjects in the first cohort. A total of 150 to 200 TCR beta chains were listed by the study as associated with cytomegalovirus. Strong co-occurrence of HLA alleles, especially DR and DQ, made assigning TCR associations to individual alleles difficult. In both the original and validation cohorts, the classifier was reported to diagnose cytomegalovirus status with high specificity and sensitivity. Across donors, most TCR sequences were observed very rarely, whereas some public TCRs were present in many individuals. In a later genetic analysis, a missense DCLRE1C variant was associated with V-gene and J-gene trimming of TCR beta chains, and the association was replicated in an independent cohort. A cluster of highly shared sequence variants was judged likely to represent a technical artifact of the sequencing pipeline.

From the cysteine up to the phenylalanine, the CDR3 has a length of 15 residues. The retained sequence is limited to the CDR3, 45 bases, with the frame set at the first base. V drops 0 bases and J drops 1 base, leaving 9 bases in between. CDR1 and CDR2, per the germline V gene, are LGHNA and YSLEER. The cohort was made up of 500 to 850 healthy bone marrow donors. At the time of sampling, all cohort members were nominally healthy, though unrecorded immune exposures were likely present. The donor was CMV seropositive and belonged to the group of 250 to 300 seropositive cohort members. A peripheral blood sample was collected from each donor, and TCR beta sequencing was performed on peripheral blood mononuclear cells. The Qiagen DNeasy Blood Extraction Kit was used to extract genomic DNA from the blood cell samples. The method was the immunoSEQ multiplex PCR assay. For the multiplex PCR, a mixture combining 60 forward primers for TCR Vbeta segments and 13 reverse primers for TCR Jbeta segments was used. Amplification of the CDR3 region of rearranged TCR beta genes was performed with a multiplex PCR assay on genomic DNA. The Illumina HiSeq System was used to sequence the amplified TCR beta libraries as 87-base-pair reads. The authors' pipeline ran thus. A later analysis counted approximately 84 million unique TCR beta chains across the 500 to 850 repertoires, and some 12 million of these chains were shared by at least two donors. Raw reads were error-corrected and collapsed into unique sequences with a nearest-neighbor algorithm that merged closely related sequences to remove PCR and sequencing errors. CDR3 sequences were aligned to IMGT reference sequences to assign V, D and J gene segments. Each retained sequence needed at least a six-nucleotide match to both a V gene segment and a J gene segment. A rearrangement was called productive if the CDR3 had no stop codons and remained in frame with V and J, and every other rearrangement was called non-productive. Following IMGT convention, CDR3 was defined as the stretch from the second conserved V-encoded cysteine up to the conserved J-encoded phenylalanine. In an earlier analysis of just under 600 of the donors, sequences lacking an unambiguous match to a single V gene segment were excluded. In an earlier analysis of 587 of the donors, a V segment was called functional when productive rearrangements were above 56.7%, and segregating when the standard deviation between donors exceeded 5%. To diagnose cytomegalovirus status from the catalog of TCR beta chain sequences, a statistical classification framework was built. In a later analysis, V and J genes were assigned by comparing TCR nucleotide sequences against IMGT/GENE-DB human TR gene sequences. A later analysis assigned CDR3 sequences and most-parsimonious VDJ recombination scenarios with the TCRdist pipeline. In a later analysis, each TCR beta chain was defined by its CDR3 amino acid sequence together with its V-gene family, and reads lacking a unique V-gene family were excluded. A later analysis removed 592 highly shared, low-generation-probability nucleotide sequences to deal with suspected cross-contamination and a sequencing artifact. A later analysis calculated a clonal expansion index for each public chain from normalized within-repertoire ranks of inferred template counts. Generation probabilities in a later analysis came from a VDJ recombination model fitted to out-of-frame rearrangements, and those results were checked against IGoR. Hypergeometric tests were used in a later analysis to score TCR-TCR, TCR-HLA and TCR-CMV co-occurrence, with a repertoire-size bias correction applied to the TCR pairs. False discovery rates were estimated in a later analysis by permuting HLA or CMV assignments 20 times. In a later analysis, co-occurring TCRs were grouped with DBSCAN, and TCRdist sequence similarity was added when clustering was performed within HLA-allele-positive subsets. Repertoires with fewer than 30,000 or more than 120,000 public chains were left out of co-occurrence clustering, as were about 5 repertoires with anomalous nucleotide sharing. This is the immuneACCESS table as TCRdb keeps it, with only in-frame sequences that have V and J called. A part of the clones is gone; compared with another copy, unresolved V genes explain less than half, and the rest is unexplained. Clonal size and the V and J genes are those of that table, whereas D and trimming came from the DNA. The sample table shows around 110,000 clones, and approximately 70% are seen once. The top ten clonotypes cover roughly 8.7% of the sample.

The TCR comes from a young man in good health and CMV-seropositive. The rearrangement combines TRBV4-3 with TRBJ2-5; no D segment can be confidently identified. The specimen was PBMCs. The CDR3 has the sequence CASSQDSGFQETQYF. The sequenced DNA is TGCGCCAGCAGCCAAGATTCAGGATTCCAAGAGACCCAGTACTTC.